The 5 T cell receptor beta chains presented below share a single source sample, sequenced in a study of blood T cell repertoires in COVID-19. Profiled with immunoSEQ multiplex PCR; TCRdb holds only in-frame clones, not every one. The data hold about 160,000 clones, with roughly nine tenths observed a single time. The sequenced material came from PBMCs or T cells enriched from blood (not recorded which). All receptors derive from a woman between 50 and 59 years old who had recovered from COVID-19.

This chain joins TRBV7-8 and TRBJ2-1; 7 positions agree with TRBD2. Germline assignment: CDR1 SGHVS and CDR2 FQNEAQ. The CDR3 length is 17 residues. The V segment lost 5 bases and the J segment 1 base; nucleotides outside the gene matches: 11. CDR3 DNA sequence: TGTGCCAGCAGCGCGCGGGGAGGGAGCAGGTCCTACAATGAGCAGTTCTTC. Its translation is CASSARGGSRSYNEQFF. The entire variable domain, with the rest obtained from reference TRBV7-8 and TRBJ2-1, is as follows: GAGVSQSPRYKVAKRGQDVALRCDPISGHVSLFWYQQALGQGPEFLTYFQNEAQLDKSGLPSDRFFAERPEGSVSTLKIQRTQQEDSAVYLCASSARGGSRSYNEQFFGPGTRLTVL.

J is TRBJ1-1 and V is TRBV19; 7 nucleotides agree with TRBD1. Looked up from germline, CDR1 is LNHDA and CDR2 is SQIVND (reference sequence). The CDR3 has 15 residues. The ends lost 0 bases at V and 2 bases at J; junction bases unmatched: 3. As DNA, the CDR3 is TGTGCCAGTAGTATAGACACAGGGGTCAACACTGAAGCTTTCTTT. Its protein is CASSIDTGVNTEAFF. The whole variable domain, remainder taken from reference TRBV19 and TRBJ1-1, is DGGITQSPKYLFRKEGQNVTLSCEQNLNHDAMYWYRQDPGQGLRLIYYSQIVNDFQKGDIAEGYSVSREKKESFPLTVTSAQKNPTAFYLCASSIDTGVNTEAFFGQGTRLTVV.

The chain combines TRBV10-3 with TRBJ2-5, with 13 bases fitting TRBD2. In germline, CDR1 is ENHRY, CDR2 SYGVKD. The CDR3 has 16 amino acids. V shed 4 bases, J shed 5 bases, and the junction held 7 bases outside the gene matches. CDR3 coding DNA: TGTGCCATCAGTGCGACTAGCGGGAGGTCTCGGGAGACCCAGTACTTC. The encoded protein is CAISATSGRSRETQYF.

This chain links TRBV19 with TRBJ2-2, with TRBD1 matching over 9 bases. Trimming removed 4 bases from V and 1 base from J; junction bases left unmatched: 13. Germline CDR1 is LNHDA and CDR2 is SQIVND (reference sequence). There are 19 residues in the CDR3. This chain's CDR3 is CASSNALKQGAWNTGELFF. CDR3 bases: TGTGCCAGTAGTAATGCTTTAAAACAGGGGGCTTGGAACACCGGGGAGCTGTTTTTT.

This clone appeared a few times. The chain carries TRBV30 and TRBJ2-5; D is possibly TRBD1 (5 bases). The CDR3 length is 13 residues. Germline-derived CDR1 and CDR2 are GTSNPN and SVGIG (reference sequence). V lost 3 bases to trimming and J lost 8 bases, with 16 bases between them. This CDR3 is CAWRLRALGTQYF. DNA of the CDR3: TGTGCCTGGAGACTCAGGGCGTTAGGTACCCAGTACTTC.